The 20 T cell receptor beta chains presented below share a single source sample, sequenced in a study of blood T cell repertoires in COVID-19. Profiling relied on immunoSEQ multiplex PCR, and the TCRdb table lists in-frame clones only, not all of them. The sample yields 90,000 to 130,000 clones, about 85% seen once. Sequenced material: peripheral blood. Every receptor here comes from a man in his forties or fifties with acute or convalescent COVID-19.

The chain recombines TRBV27 with TRBJ1-5, with 7 bases aligning to TRBD1. The CDR3 loop spans 14 amino acids. V lost 8 bases and J lost 4; bases outside the gene matches: 8. Germline CDR1 reads MNHEY; CDR2 reads SMNVEV (reference sequence). CDR3 in DNA: TGTGCCAGCGGCACAGGACAGGCAAATCAGCCCCAGCATTTT. Protein sequence: CASGTGQANQPQHF.

V usage is TRBV5-8 and J usage is TRBJ1-5; D is uncertain. This CDR3 has 11 residues. V dropped 0 bases and J dropped 9 bases, with 4 bases sitting between them. Per the germline V gene, CDR1 is SGHTS and CDR2 is YDEGEE. The CDR3 DNA reads TGTGCCAGCAGCTTGGGGAGGCCCCAGCATTTT. Translation gives CASSLGRPQHF.

The V call is TRBV7-8, the J call TRBJ2-1; D is possibly TRBD1 (6 bases). The germline V gene encodes CDR1 SGHVS and CDR2 FQNEAQ. Trimming pared 1 base from V and 4 bases from J, leaving 26 bases between. This CDR3 region has 20 residues. Here the CDR3 reads CASSLGVPGTYLGGYNEQFF. CDR3 bases: TGTGCCAGCAGCTTAGGTGTGCCAGGGACATACCTGGGTGGATACAATGAGCAGTTCTTC.

This CDR3 is CATSRRDRASSNKLFF. The CDR3 bases are TGTGCCACCAGCAGACGGGACAGGGCCTCTTCAAACAAACTGTTTTTT. The rearrangement links TRBV15 to TRBJ1-4, with TRBD1 matching over 9 bases. CDR3 size: 16 residues. Germline V gene data show CDR1 as LNHNV and CDR2 as YYDKDF (reference sequence). Trimming removed 2 bases from V and 11 bases from J; junction bases left unmatched: 12.

The chain is built from TRBV6-5 and TRBJ2-1; 7 bases align to TRBD1. This CDR3 is built from 14 residues. V lost 4 bases and J lost 7; bases outside the gene matches: 7. Germline CDR1 reads MNHEY; CDR2 reads SVGAGI. CDR3 bases: TGTGCCAGCAGTTCCTACAGGGGAACTAATGAGCAGTTCTTC. It encodes CASSSYRGTNEQFF.

The genes are TRBV5-6 and TRBJ1-6; unclear D gene. This CDR3 has 17 amino acids. The V end was cut by 4 bases, the J end by 0 bases, with 14 bases between. Germline CDR1 is SGHDT and CDR2 is YYEEEE. CDR3 in DNA: TGTGCCAGCAGCAAAGGACTAGCCAACTCCTATAATTCACCCCTCCACTTT. The encoded protein is CASSKGLANSYNSPLHF.

The chain links TRBV20-1 to TRBJ2-7, with TRBD1 matching 7 bases. The length of the CDR3 is 14 residues. After removal of 3 bases from V and 3 bases from J, the junction contained 8 bases not matched to a gene. CDR1 DFQATT and CDR2 SNEGSKA come from the germline V gene (reference sequence). The CDR3 reads CSASSGTVFYEQYF. CDR3 DNA: TGCAGTGCTAGTTCCGGGACAGTTTTCTACGAGCAGTACTTC.

The V gene is TRBV2, the J gene TRBJ2-2, with 10 bases identical to TRBD2. Trimming at V came to 7 bases and at J to 6 bases, leaving 5 bases not matched to a gene. Germline CDR1 is SNHLY and CDR2 is FYNNEI. The CDR3 extends over 14 amino acids. CDR3 region: CASKASGSSGELFF. The CDR3 DNA is TGTGCCAGCAAGGCTAGCGGGAGTTCCGGGGAGCTGTTTTTT.

The gene calls are TRBV6-1 and TRBJ1-2; TRBD1 aligns across 9 bases. The CDR3 runs 14 residues. CDR1 and CDR2 (germline): MNHNS, SASEGT. V dropped 1 base and J dropped 6; count of bases not matched to a gene: 3. CDR3 sequence (DNA): TGTGCCAGCAGTGAAGTGGGACAGGGTCATGGCTACACCTTC. This translates into CASSEVGQGHGYTF.

The chain joins TRBV18 to TRBJ1-1, with a possible D match to TRBD1 (5 bases). This CDR3 has 14 residues. V gave up 3 bases and J gave up 9 bases, with 17 bases separating them. The germline V gene encodes CDR1 KGHSH and CDR2 LQKENI. The CDR3 reads CASSPQGEVIKAFF. CDR3 sequence (DNA): TGTGCCAGCTCACCTCAGGGCGAGGTCATAAAAGCTTTCTTT. The entire variable domain, with the rest obtained from reference TRBV18 and TRBJ1-1, is as follows: NAGVMQNPRHLVRRRGQEARLRCSPMKGHSHVYWYRQLPEEGLKFMVYLQKENIIDESGMPKERFSAEFPKEGPSILRIQQVVRGDSAAYFCASSPQGEVIKAFFGQGTRLTVV.

This rearrangement joins TRBV6-5 to TRBJ2-2; 8 bases line up with TRBD1. Looked up from germline, CDR1 is MNHEY and CDR2 is SVGAGI. This CDR3 region has 13 residues. The trim removed 6 bases at V and 5 bases at J, leaving 2 bases unmatched. CDR3 in amino acids: CASRRTGTGELFF. CDR3 nucleotide sequence: TGTGCCAGCAGACGGACAGGGACCGGGGAGCTGTTTTTT.

The gene calls are TRBV2 and TRBJ1-1; 9 nucleotides agree with TRBD1. CDR3 length equals 14 residues. Germline CDR1 is SNHLY and CDR2 is FYNNEI. With V trimmed by 5 bases and J by 4 bases, 5 bases remained unmatched. CDR3 DNA: TGTGCCAGCAGTCGTGGGACAGGGTCCACTGAAGCTTTCTTT. Translated, it gives CASSRGTGSTEAFF.

The V and J genes are TRBV18 and TRBJ1-6, with TRBD1 as a possible D gene (6 bases). This CDR3 has 16 amino acids. The germline gives CDR1 KGHSH, CDR2 LQKENI. The V end was cut by 1 base, the J end by 6 bases, with 13 bases between. The CDR3 loop is CASSPLLTGPNSPLHF. In DNA form, the CDR3 reads TGTGCCAGCTCACCACTCCTGACAGGTCCTAATTCACCCCTCCACTTT. Complete variable domain (other parts from reference TRBV18 and TRBJ1-6): NAGVMQNPRHLVRRRGQEARLRCSPMKGHSHVYWYRQLPEEGLKFMVYLQKENIIDESGMPKERFSAEFPKEGPSILRIQQVVRGDSAAYFCASSPLLTGPNSPLHFGNGTRLTVT.

This clone was detected ten times or more. The V call is TRBV3-1 (or the pseudogene TRBV3-2), the J call TRBJ2-7, with D uncertain. V shed 2 bases and J shed 6 bases, with 5 bases lying between them. Germline lookup yields CDR1 LGHDT and CDR2 YNNKEL (reference sequence). This CDR3 is built from 11 residues. The CDR3 here is CASSQLAEQYF. Written as DNA, the CDR3 is TGTGCCAGCAGCCAATTAGCCGAGCAGTACTTC.

The J gene is TRBJ1-1, the V gene TRBV28, with TRBD1 identical over 9 bases. Trimming removed 6 bases from V and 3 bases from J; junction bases left unmatched: 11. Germline CDR1 MDHEN, CDR2 SYDVKM. The CDR3 contains 16 residues. The CDR3 coding sequence is TGTGCCAGCAGCCCCCGGACAGGGGAATGGGACACTGAAGCTTTCTTT. Its protein is CASSPRTGEWDTEAFF.

V is TRBV11-2 and J is TRBJ2-7; a possible D gene is TRBD1 (7 bases). In germline, CDR1 is SGHAT, CDR2 FQNNGV. The CDR3 has 14 residues. V shed 7 bases and J shed 5 bases, with 18 bases lying between them. The CDR3 is CASTSRGTVNEQYF. CDR3 in DNA: TGTGCCAGCACATCCCGGGGGACAGTCAACGAGCAGTACTTC.

This sequence joins TRBV7-2 and TRBJ2-1; 9 bases agree with TRBD2. Unmatched junction bases numbered 6, after V lost 1 base and J lost 5 bases. CDR1 is SGHTA and CDR2 is FQGNSA in the germline V gene. This CDR3 contains 16 residues. The chain's CDR3 is CASSLEGGGANNEQFF. CDR3 sequence (DNA): TGTGCCAGCAGCTTAGAGGGCGGGGGGGCCAACAATGAGCAGTTCTTC.

The rearrangement joins TRBV12-3 or TRBV12-4 to TRBJ1-2; D may be TRBD1 (5 bases). CDR3 length equals 13 residues. Trimming removed 6 bases at V and 3 bases at J, with 11 bases between. CDR3 in amino acids: CASSPGQYYGYTF. CDR3 nucleotide sequence: TGTGCCAGCAGCCCCGGACAATACTATGGCTACACCTTC.

This chain links TRBV6-5 with TRBJ2-3; maybe TRBD1 (6 bases). Germline V gene sequence: CDR1 MNHEY, CDR2 SVGAGI. The V end lost 4 bases, the J end lost 2 bases, and 10 bases lay between the germline ends. The CDR3 runs to 14 residues. CDR3 region: CASSWTAFTDTQYF. Here the CDR3 DNA reads TGTGCCAGCAGTTGGACAGCCTTCACAGATACGCAGTATTTT.

This clone was observed a handful of times. This chain joins TRBV18 and TRBJ1-1; D is perhaps TRBD1 (6 bases). CDR3 length equals 14 residues. From germline, CDR1 is KGHSH and CDR2 LQKENI. V lost 6 bases and J 0 bases, leaving 11 bases between the germline ends. CDR3 sequence: CASSQGQLNTEAFF. CDR3 sequence (DNA): TGTGCCAGCTCCCAAGGACAGCTGAACACTGAAGCTTTCTTT.